These 14 T cell receptor beta chains were all obtained from the same sample, sequenced in a study of blood T cell repertoires in COVID-19. Only in-frame clones appear in the TCRdb table, and some are missing; sequencing was by immunoSEQ multiplex PCR. The data show about 140,000 clones, with around 81% seen just once and roughly 8.2% held by the top ten. The specimen sequenced was peripheral blood. The receptors come from a human donor in a cohort sampled during active COVID-19.

This chain joins TRBV13 and TRBJ2-7; TRBD1 might be the D (6 bases). The V end lost 3 bases, the J end lost 7 bases, and 16 bases lay between the germline ends. Germline CDR1 and CDR2: PRHDT and FYEKMQ (reference sequence). The CDR3 extends over 14 amino acids. CDR3 nucleotide sequence: TGTGCCAGCAGCTTGTACAGGGCCTGGGGGGAGCAGTACTTC. Protein product: CASSLYRAWGEQYF.

V is TRBV7-2 and J is TRBJ2-7; D is perhaps TRBD1 (6 bases). CDR1 is SGHTA and CDR2 is FQGNSA in the germline V gene. CDR3 length: 14 residues. The V end was cut by 5 bases, the J end by 3 bases, with 14 bases between. Here the CDR3 reads CASSLYREFYEQYF. The CDR3 region has the DNA TGTGCCAGCAGCCTATACAGGGAATTCTACGAGCAGTACTTC.

This rearrangement joins TRBV6-2 or TRBV6-3 to TRBJ1-2, with 7 nucleotides matching TRBD1. The CDR3 consists of 16 residues. Germline-derived CDR1 and CDR2 are MNHEY and SVGEGT. V lost 2 bases to trimming and J lost 4 bases; unmatched junction nucleotides: 10. CDR3 coding DNA: TGTGCCAGCAGTTACCCAACGGGACAGTCCGTCTATGGCTACACCTTC. It is translated as CASSYPTGQSVYGYTF.

V gene TRBV14 combines with J gene TRBJ2-7; D not certain. The germline CDR1 and CDR2 sequences are SGHDN and FVKESK. The CDR3 is 14 residues long. Trimming pared 0 bases from V and 6 bases from J, leaving 12 bases between. The CDR3 bases are TGTGCCAGCAGCCAAGAGGGTCGCAGCGCCGAGCAGTACTTC. As protein: CASSQEGRSAEQYF.

The chain carries TRBV4-1 and TRBJ2-1; TRBD2 aligns across 12 bases. V lost 0 bases and J lost 5; bases outside the gene matches: 5. Germline V gene data show CDR1 as MGHRA and CDR2 as YSYEKL. The CDR3 is 17 residues long. CDR3 loop: CASSQESGLAGHNEQFF. The CDR3 nucleotides read TGCGCCAGCAGCCAAGAATCTGGACTAGCGGGACACAATGAGCAGTTCTTC.

This rearrangement joins TRBV5-1 to TRBJ2-3; 9 nucleotides match TRBD1. The germline V gene has CDR1 SGHRS and CDR2 YFSETQ. V shed 4 bases and J 4 bases; nucleotides not matched to a gene: 7. The CDR3 totals 15 residues. The CDR3, as DNA: TGCGCCAGCAGCGCGAACAGGGGGCCCTCAGATACGCAGTATTTT. Amino acid sequence: CASSANRGPSDTQYF.

The chain recombines TRBV28 with TRBJ1-2, with TRBD1 identical over 7 bases. J was trimmed by 4 bases and V by 3 bases; bases with no gene match: 11. The CDR3 is made up of 16 amino acids. The germline gives CDR1 MDHEN, CDR2 SYDVKM. CDR3 sequence: CASSFGLKGAFYGYTF. CDR3 DNA sequence: TGTGCCAGCAGTTTCGGGTTAAAGGGGGCCTTCTATGGCTACACCTTC.

The chain combines TRBV10-3 with TRBJ1-3, with no clear D. Germline V lookup: CDR1 ENHRY, CDR2 SYGVKD. V gave up 7 bases and J gave up 0 bases, with 4 bases separating them. This CDR3 region has 12 residues. This CDR3 is CAIMSSGNTIYF. In nucleotides, the CDR3 is TGTGCCATCATGAGCTCTGGAAACACCATATATTTT.

The chain is built from TRBV28 and TRBJ1-1; 7 bases line up with TRBD1. CDR3 length: 15 amino acids. V shed 3 bases and J 2 bases; nucleotides not matched to a gene: 6. The germline V gene encodes CDR1 MDHEN and CDR2 SYDVKM. CDR3 sequence (DNA): TGTGCCAGCAGTTTGCAGGGGGTATTAAACACTGAAGCTTTCTTT. It yields the protein CASSLQGVLNTEAFF.

The rearrangement joins TRBV23-1 to TRBJ2-7; a possible D gene is TRBD2 (5 bases). TRBV23-1 falls under the ORF class, with uncertain function. This CDR3 spans 19 amino acids. V gave up 4 bases and J gave up 2 bases, with 27 bases separating them. The CDR3 DNA follows: TGCGCCAGCAGTCTGGTCGGGGAAGGAGAGAAGGTCGGTGCCTACGAGCAGTACTTC. This encodes CASSLVGEGEKVGAYEQYF.

This clone appeared a single time. The chain links TRBV6-5 to TRBJ2-1; TRBD2 agrees at 10 bases. J was trimmed by 10 bases and V by 2 bases; bases with no gene match: 2. Germline CDR1 reads MNHEY; CDR2 reads SVGAGI. CDR3 length: 13 amino acids. CDR3 loop: CASSYEREGEQFF. DNA for the CDR3: TGTGCCAGCAGTTACGAGCGGGAGGGCGAGCAGTTCTTC.

V gene TRBV15 combines with J gene TRBJ2-5; D is perhaps TRBD2 (5 bases). Germline V lookup: CDR1 LNHNV, CDR2 YYDKDF (reference sequence). CDR3 length: 15 residues. V lost 0 bases and J 1 base, leaving 9 bases between the germline ends. The CDR3: CATSRDYAGQETQYF. The CDR3 region has the DNA TGTGCCACCAGCAGAGATTATGCGGGCCAAGAGACCCAGTACTTC.

V and J are TRBV5-1 and TRBJ1-6, with 7 bases fitting TRBD1. Looked up from germline, CDR1 is SGHRS and CDR2 is YFSETQ. The CDR3 consists of 16 residues. V shed 2 bases and J 5 bases; nucleotides not matched to a gene: 7. CDR3 DNA: TGCGCCAGCAGCTTTGGGACAGCAGAAGATAATTCACCCCTCCACTTT. Protein product: CASSFGTAEDNSPLHF.

The chain employs TRBV5-1 and TRBJ2-5; D is perhaps TRBD1 (6 bases). This CDR3 is built from 16 residues. Germline CDR1 SGHRS, CDR2 YFSETQ. V shed 3 bases and J shed 2 bases, with 17 bases lying between them. DNA of the CDR3: TGCGCCAGCAGCTGGAATCCCGGGACATATCAAGAGACCCAGTACTTC. Amino acids: CASSWNPGTYQETQYF.